This TCR beta chain is from a study of identical twins. General study results and limits: Monozygotic twin pairs showed more out-of-frame TCR alpha sharing than models estimated.

Trimming cost V 3 bases and J 5 bases, with 7 bases left between them. The CDR3 is 12 amino acids. One entry per CDR3 protein, called by TCRdb with MiXCR from the 5' RACE reads. The table includes some 630,000 distinct CDR3 sequences, just over 7% detected once. This clonotype was observed a few times. The antigen is undetermined. This sample was also put to use in a study of yellow fever vaccine responses in identical twins.

The material sequenced was PBMCs. The V call is TRBV12-3 or TRBV12-4, the J call TRBJ1-1; D gene ambiguous. This TCR was sampled from a woman under 30 in good health. The CDR3 sequence is CASSLVRTEAFF. CDR3 nucleotides: TGTGCCAGCAGTTTGGTGAGGACTGAAGCTTTCTTT.